A selection of T cell receptor beta chains follows, all from one sample in a study of shared clonotypes between healthy human individuals. Here immunoSEQ multiplex PCR was the method, and the copy in TCRdb shows in-frame clones only, minus some. In the table there are millions of clones, 90% to 95% of which are singletons. The sequencing sample was made of naive CD4+ T cells sorted from blood. Receptors originate from a man between 18 and 35 years old in good health. The CDR3 runs from the conserved cysteine through the conserved F or W. D genes are given only for firm matches. Clone size appears in some rows only: once, few, many, or a class for an expanded clone.

J gene: TRBJ2-5
V gene: TRBV30
D gene: -
clone size: -
CDR3 DNA: TGTGCCTGGAGTTCGACTAGGATATTTCTGAAAAATGGGAAGGGGGAGACCCAGTACTTC
CDR3 protein: CAWSSTRIFLKNGKGETQYF

J gene: TRBJ1-6
V gene: TRBV19
D gene: -
clone size: once
CDR3 DNA: TGTGCCAGTAGTATAAAAACTTCGGATTCACCCCTCCACTTT
CDR3 protein: CASSIKTSDSPLHF

J gene: TRBJ2-7
V gene: TRBV28
D gene: -
clone size: -
CDR3 DNA: TGTGCCAGCAGGGAGGTAGTAGCCTACGAGCAGTACTTC
CDR3 protein: CASREVVAYEQYF

J gene: TRBJ2-4
V gene: TRBV7-8
D gene: TRBD1
clone size: -
CDR3 DNA: TGTGCCAGCAGCTTGGAGACAGGGGGCGCGGCCAAAAACATTCAGTACTTC
CDR3 protein: CASSLETGGAAKNIQYF

J gene: TRBJ2-5
V gene: TRBV28
D gene: -
clone size: -
CDR3 DNA: TGTGCCACCGGGAGGACAGGAGGGGGAGAGACCCAGTACTTC
CDR3 protein: CATGRTGGGETQYF

J gene: TRBJ2-7
V gene: TRBV27
D gene: -
clone size: once
CDR3 DNA: TGTGCCAGCAGTGAAACAGGGTGGACTTCCTACGAGCAGTACTTC
CDR3 protein: CASSETGWTSYEQYF

J gene: TRBJ2-3
V gene: TRBV11-2
D gene: -
clone size: few
CDR3 DNA: TGTGCCAGCAGCTTAGAGGGGCGAAGTACAGGGACAGATACGCAGTATTTT
CDR3 protein: CASSLEGRSTGTDTQYF

J gene: TRBJ1-5
V gene: TRBV4-1
D gene: -
clone size: -
CDR3 DNA: TGCGCCAGCAGCCACCATACTAGCAATCAGCCCCAGCATTTT
CDR3 protein: CASSHHTSNQPQHF

J gene: TRBJ1-2
V gene: TRBV11-2
D gene: -
clone size: -
CDR3 DNA: TGTGCCAGCAGCTTAGTGGGGGGCTATGGCTACACCTTC
CDR3 protein: CASSLVGGYGYTF

J gene: TRBJ2-1
V gene: TRBV19
D gene: -
clone size: -
CDR3 DNA: TGTGCCAGTAGTGGGTTCCCAGATGAGCAGTTCTTC
CDR3 protein: CASSGFPDEQFF

J gene: TRBJ2-7
V gene: TRBV18
D gene: TRBD1
clone size: -
CDR3 DNA: TGTGCCAGCTCACCGTTGTACACCGGGACAGGGAGGTACGAGCAGTACTTC
CDR3 protein: CASSPLYTGTGRYEQYF

J gene: TRBJ2-5
V gene: TRBV7-8
D gene: TRBD1
clone size: -
CDR3 DNA: TGTGCCAGCAGTCCCACAGGGGGCTCTAGGGAGACCCAGTACTTC
CDR3 protein: CASSPTGGSRETQYF

J gene: TRBJ1-1
V gene: TRBV7-8
D gene: -
clone size: -
CDR3 DNA: TGTGCCAGCAGCTCACAAGGGGGGAACAGGGAAGCTTTCTTT
CDR3 protein: CASSSQGGNREAFF

J gene: TRBJ2-3
V gene: TRBV6-6
D gene: -
clone size: once
CDR3 DNA: TGTGCCAGCGAGACAGGACTTCTCAGCACAGATACGCAGTATTTT
CDR3 protein: CASETGLLSTDTQYF

J gene: TRBJ1-2
V gene: TRBV30
D gene: -
clone size: -
CDR3 DNA: TGTGCCTGGAGTTTCTTGACAGTATATGGCTACACCTTC
CDR3 protein: CAWSFLTVYGYTF

J gene: TRBJ1-1
V gene: TRBV5-1
D gene: TRBD1
clone size: -
CDR3 DNA: TGCGCCAGCAGCCCTCGACAGGGAAACACTGAAGCTTTCTTT
CDR3 protein: CASSPRQGNTEAFF

J gene: TRBJ2-7
V gene: TRBV11-2
D gene: TRBD1
clone size: -
CDR3 DNA: TGTGCCAGCAGCTCTACAGGGGGTCCCTACGAGCAGTACTTC
CDR3 protein: CASSSTGGPYEQYF

J gene: TRBJ1-1
V gene: TRBV29-1
D gene: -
clone size: -
CDR3 DNA: TGCAGCGTAGCTGAACAGGGAGCGAACACTGAAGCTTTCTTT
CDR3 protein: CSVAEQGANTEAFF

J gene: TRBJ2-5
V gene: TRBV29-1
D gene: -
clone size: -
CDR3 DNA: TGCAGCGTTGACGGACAGACAAAAGAGACCCAGTACTTC
CDR3 protein: CSVDGQTKETQYF

J gene: TRBJ2-7
V gene: TRBV6-6
D gene: -
clone size: -
CDR3 DNA: TGTGCCAGCAGTCGGGGTGGGCAGAGCAGCTCCTACGAGCAGTACTTC
CDR3 protein: CASSRGGQSSSYEQYF

J gene: TRBJ1-5
V gene: TRBV19
D gene: -
clone size: -
CDR3 DNA: TGTGCCAGTAGTAGGGTCCTTAGCAATCAGCCCCAGCATTTT
CDR3 protein: CASSRVLSNQPQHF

J gene: TRBJ1-1
V gene: TRBV6-1
D gene: -
clone size: -
CDR3 DNA: TGTGCCAGCAGTGAAGGTGGGGGGCCGAGACCGAACACTGAAGCTTTCTTT
CDR3 protein: CASSEGGGPRPNTEAFF

J gene: TRBJ1-2
V gene: TRBV5-1
D gene: -
clone size: -
CDR3 DNA: TGCGCCAGCAGCCCCCGGGCCGCCTATGGCTACACCTTC
CDR3 protein: CASSPRAAYGYTF

J gene: TRBJ1-1
V gene: TRBV10-3
D gene: -
clone size: -
CDR3 DNA: TGTGCCATCAGTGAGACGAGCACGAACACTGAAGCTTTCTTT
CDR3 protein: CAISETSTNTEAFF

J gene: TRBJ1-4
V gene: TRBV30
D gene: TRBD1
clone size: -
CDR3 DNA: TGTGCCATAAACAGGGGGCGAAATGAAAAACTGTTTTTT
CDR3 protein: CAINRGRNEKLFF

J gene: TRBJ2-1
V gene: TRBV18
D gene: -
clone size: -
CDR3 DNA: TGTGCCAGCTCACCACAGGGACCCCCCAATGAGCAGTTCTTC
CDR3 protein: CASSPQGPPNEQFF

J gene: TRBJ2-7
V gene: TRBV15
D gene: -
clone size: -
CDR3 DNA: TGTGCCACCAGCAGAGGTGGGGTCTCCTACGAGCAGTACTTC
CDR3 protein: CATSRGGVSYEQYF

J gene: TRBJ2-1
V gene: TRBV25-1
D gene: -
clone size: -
CDR3 DNA: TGTGCCAGCGCCACCTACAATGAGCAGTTCTTC
CDR3 protein: CASATYNEQFF

J gene: TRBJ2-1
V gene: TRBV30
D gene: -
clone size: -
CDR3 DNA: TGTGCCTGGAGTGTAGCTAACGGAGGAAATGAGCAGTTCTTC
CDR3 protein: CAWSVANGGNEQFF

J gene: TRBJ2-3
V gene: TRBV30
D gene: -
clone size: -
CDR3 DNA: TGTGCCTGGAGTATCCCACGGGGGTATAGCACAGATACGCAGTATTTT
CDR3 protein: CAWSIPRGYSTDTQYF

J gene: TRBJ2-3
V gene: TRBV6-1
D gene: -
clone size: -
CDR3 DNA: TGTGCCAGCAGTGAATCTCATACGCAGTATTTT
CDR3 protein: CASSESHTQYF

J gene: TRBJ2-3
V gene: TRBV5-1
D gene: TRBD2
clone size: -
CDR3 DNA: TGCGCCAGCAGCCAGACCGGGACTAGCAGCACAGATACGCAGTATTTT
CDR3 protein: CASSQTGTSSTDTQYF

J gene: TRBJ1-4
V gene: TRBV10-3
D gene: -
clone size: -
CDR3 DNA: TGTGCCATCAGTGAAGCGTCAGGGGAAGGAAAACTGTTTTTT
CDR3 protein: CAISEASGEGKLFF

J gene: TRBJ1-2
V gene: TRBV15
D gene: -
clone size: -
CDR3 DNA: TGTGCCACCAGCAGAGTAACAGCTTATAACTATGGCTACACCTTC
CDR3 protein: CATSRVTAYNYGYTF

J gene: TRBJ2-5
V gene: TRBV15
D gene: -
clone size: -
CDR3 DNA: TGTGCCACCAGCAGAGAGCGGGGCAACAAGGAGACCCAGTACTTC
CDR3 protein: CATSRERGNKETQYF

J gene: TRBJ2-1
V gene: TRBV5-1
D gene: TRBD2
clone size: -
CDR3 DNA: TGCGCCAGCGGGGGACTAGACAATGAGCAGTTCTTC
CDR3 protein: CASGGLDNEQFF

J gene: TRBJ1-2
V gene: TRBV6-1
D gene: -
clone size: -
CDR3 DNA: TGTGCCAGCAGTGAAAGCTGGGGGGGCCGGTATGGCTACACCTTC
CDR3 protein: CASSESWGGRYGYTF

J gene: TRBJ2-3
V gene: TRBV6-5
D gene: -
clone size: -
CDR3 DNA: TGTGCCAGCAGTTACGGCTCCCCCGATACGCAGTATTTT
CDR3 protein: CASSYGSPDTQYF

J gene: TRBJ2-7
V gene: TRBV11-3
D gene: -
clone size: once
CDR3 DNA: TGTGCCAGCAGCATGGGACTCTCGTACGAGCAGTACTTC
CDR3 protein: CASSMGLSYEQYF

J gene: TRBJ1-3
V gene: TRBV6-1
D gene: TRBD1
clone size: -
CDR3 DNA: TGTGCCAGCAGACTACAGGGGGCGTCAGGAAACACCATATATTTT
CDR3 protein: CASRLQGASGNTIYF

J gene: TRBJ2-7
V gene: TRBV6-5
D gene: -
clone size: -
CDR3 DNA: TGTGCCAGCAGTAGGGGGTCATCCTACGAGCAGTACTTC
CDR3 protein: CASSRGSSYEQYF

J gene: TRBJ1-6
V gene: TRBV5-6
D gene: TRBD1
clone size: -
CDR3 DNA: TGTGCCAGCAGCTTGCGGGACAGTGTTCGGAATTCACCCCTCCACTTT
CDR3 protein: CASSLRDSVRNSPLHF

J gene: TRBJ1-4
V gene: TRBV28
D gene: -
clone size: -
CDR3 DNA: TGTGCCAGCAGCTCGAGAAGAGTTGGTCGTGAAAAACTGTTTTTT
CDR3 protein: CASSSRRVGREKLFF

J gene: TRBJ1-1
V gene: TRBV27
D gene: -
clone size: -
CDR3 DNA: TGTGCCAGCAGAGTGCTATGGGGCGCGGGGGAAGCTTTCTTT
CDR3 protein: CASRVLWGAGEAFF

J gene: TRBJ2-7
V gene: TRBV2
D gene: -
clone size: -
CDR3 DNA: TGTGCCAGCAGGAAGGACAGAGCCGAAACCTACGAGCAGTACTTC
CDR3 protein: CASRKDRAETYEQYF

J gene: TRBJ2-1
V gene: TRBV5-4
D gene: TRBD2
clone size: -
CDR3 DNA: TGTGCCAGCAGGGGGGGGAGCTCCTACAATGAGCAGTTCTTC
CDR3 protein: CASRGGSSYNEQFF

J gene: TRBJ2-3
V gene: TRBV5-1
D gene: TRBD1
clone size: -
CDR3 DNA: TGCGCCAGCTGGACAGGGATTAGCACAGATACGCAGTATTTT
CDR3 protein: CASWTGISTDTQYF

J gene: TRBJ1-5
V gene: TRBV5-1
D gene: -
clone size: -
CDR3 DNA: TGCGCCAGCAGCTTGGTTGCGGGTCAGCCCCAGCATTTT
CDR3 protein: CASSLVAGQPQHF

J gene: TRBJ2-7
V gene: TRBV6-5
D gene: -
clone size: -
CDR3 DNA: TGTGCCAGCTCGTACGGGTCCCACGAGCAGTACTTC
CDR3 protein: CASSYGSHEQYF

J gene: TRBJ2-5
V gene: TRBV30
D gene: -
clone size: once
CDR3 DNA: TGTGCCTGGAGCGTCGCGGAGACCCAGTACTTC
CDR3 protein: CAWSVAETQYF

J gene: TRBJ1-3
V gene: TRBV5-1
D gene: TRBD1
clone size: -
CDR3 DNA: TGCGCCAGCAGCATGACGACAGGGGGCTTCTCTGGAAACACCATATATTTT
CDR3 protein: CASSMTTGGFSGNTIYF

J gene: TRBJ1-1
V gene: TRBV30
D gene: -
clone size: -
CDR3 DNA: TGTGCCTGGAGTCCGAATCTGCTCCAGGGGCCCCTAACTGAAGCTTTCTTT
CDR3 protein: CAWSPNLLQGPLTEAFF